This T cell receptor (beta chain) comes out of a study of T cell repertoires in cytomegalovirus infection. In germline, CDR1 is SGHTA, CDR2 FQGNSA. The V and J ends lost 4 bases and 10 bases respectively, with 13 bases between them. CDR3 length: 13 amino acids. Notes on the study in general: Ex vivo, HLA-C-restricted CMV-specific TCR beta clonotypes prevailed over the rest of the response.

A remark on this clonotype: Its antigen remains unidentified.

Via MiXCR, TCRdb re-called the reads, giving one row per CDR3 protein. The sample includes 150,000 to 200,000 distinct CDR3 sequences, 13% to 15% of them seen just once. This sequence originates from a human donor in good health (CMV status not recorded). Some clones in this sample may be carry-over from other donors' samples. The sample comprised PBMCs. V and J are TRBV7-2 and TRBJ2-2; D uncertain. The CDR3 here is CASSSSGIEELFF. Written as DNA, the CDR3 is TGTGCCAGCAGCTCGTCAGGTATCGAGGAGCTGTTTTTT. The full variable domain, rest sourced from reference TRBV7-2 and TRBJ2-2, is GAGVSQSPSNKVTEKGKDVELRCDPISGHTALYWYRQSLGQGLEFLIYFQGNSAPDKSGLPSDRFSAERTGGSVSTLTIQRTQQEDSAVYLCASSSSGIEELFFGEGSRLTVL.